The source of this T cell receptor (beta chain) is a study of blood T cell repertoires in COVID-19 (dated by TCRdb to 2020 to 2021). About the full investigation: Samples covering the acute and convalescent phases of COVID-19 were provided by collaborators in the United States, Italy and Spain. The material from the prospective study consisted of cDNA or gDNA derived from T cells, B-cell-depleted T cells, or PBMCs. The dataset comprised deeply sampled blood TCRbeta repertoires from subjects exposed to, actively infected with, or recovered from COVID-19. The repertoires were released in a freely available public database meant as a resource for research on the immune response to SARS-CoV-2. The samples were drawn from two sources: the first 160 participants of the ongoing ImmuneRACE study, and 1,000 to 1,500 subjects contributed by 6 global collaborators. Sample metadata almost always included a de-identified subject ID, COVID-19 status, age in years and sex. Where available, HLA class I and class II types were taken from metadata supplied by the sample provider and were not determined by assay-based typing. The paper's findings and limits, for the study overall: Clinical and demographic metadata were provided uncurated, with the amount varying by source and participant.

About this clone: The target of this receptor is not known. Base qualities are not at hand, and no much larger clone is one base apart.

The immunoSEQ Assay, a bias-controlled multiplex PCR, was used to amplify TCRbeta CDR3 regions from genomic DNA. Concerning the study's data processing: Within the assay, amplification of reference gene primers was used to estimate how many nucleated cells each sample contained. Sequence reads were collapsed and filtered to measure the absolute abundance of every unique TCRbeta CDR3 rearrangement. For each sample, productive Simpson clonality was calculated as the square root of Simpson's diversity index over productive rearrangements. Sourced from immuneACCESS, this table was stored by TCRdb with only in-frame sequences that have V and J called. A share of the clones is absent; for the studies checked, an unresolved V gene accounts for under half, and the remainder has no known explanation. That table furnishes V, J and clone size, whereas the DNA furnished D and trimming. The sample table holds about 280,000 clones, of which roughly 85% were seen once. Approximately 6% of the sample is held by the ten biggest clonotypes.

In the prospective study, participants were roughly 18 to 100 years old, resided in fewer than 25 geographic areas of the United States, and were enrolled through a virtual design. In the prospective study, cohorts were assigned on the basis of participant-reported clinical history obtained from a screening survey and a study questionnaire. Recovered participants in ImmuneRACE Cohort 3 were defined as having two consecutive negative NP/OP PCR tests, clearance from a healthcare professional, or resolution of symptoms. Mobile phlebotomists in the prospective study collected whole blood, serum and a nasopharyngeal or oropharyngeal swab from every participant. Over a 2-month period, participants in the prospective study had the option of providing additional blood draws and questionnaires. Blood samples from the prospective study were shipped frozen or at room temperature prior to DNA extraction. V has 6 bases trimmed and J has 6 bases trimmed; junction bases matching no gene number 8. The CDR3 runs 14 amino acids, cysteine and phenylalanine included. The kept DNA is CDR3 alone, 42 bases in frame from the first base. The CDR1 and CDR2 encoded by the germline V gene (reference sequence) are WNHNN and SYGVQD.

This receptor was obtained from a woman in her thirties or forties who had recovered from COVID-19. The rearrangement joined TRBV10-1 to TRBJ1-2; 9 middle bases align to TRBD1. Sequencing input: PBMCs or T cells enriched from blood (not recorded which). For the CDR3, the sequence is CASRWGTGQDGYTF. The base sequence is TGCGCCAGCAGATGGGGGACAGGGCAGGATGGCTACACCTTC.